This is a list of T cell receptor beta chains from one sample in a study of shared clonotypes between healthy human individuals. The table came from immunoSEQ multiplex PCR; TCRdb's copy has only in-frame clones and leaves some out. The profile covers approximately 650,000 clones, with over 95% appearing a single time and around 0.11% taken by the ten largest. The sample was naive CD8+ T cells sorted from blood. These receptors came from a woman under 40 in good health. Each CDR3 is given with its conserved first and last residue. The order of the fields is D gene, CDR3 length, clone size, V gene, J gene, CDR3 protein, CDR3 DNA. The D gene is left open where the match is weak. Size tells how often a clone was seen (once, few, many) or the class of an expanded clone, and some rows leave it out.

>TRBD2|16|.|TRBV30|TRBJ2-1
CAWSGGVAGVGNEQFF
TGTGCCTGGAGTGGGGGGGTTGCGGGAGTCGGCAATGAGCAGTTCTTC
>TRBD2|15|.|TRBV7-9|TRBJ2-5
CASSSGTSGPWAQYF
TGTGCCAGCAGCTCCGGGACTAGCGGGCCGTGGGCCCAGTACTTC
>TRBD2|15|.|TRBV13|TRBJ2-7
CASSLGGLAGGKGYF
TGTGCCAGCAGCTTAGGGGGACTAGCGGGAGGAAAGGGGTACTTC
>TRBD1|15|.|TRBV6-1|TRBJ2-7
CASSKTGAPTYEQYF
TGTGCCAGCAGCAAGACAGGGGCGCCTACCTACGAGCAGTACTTC
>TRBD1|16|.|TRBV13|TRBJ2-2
CASSRDRGAYTGELFF
TGTGCCAGCAGCCGGGACAGGGGGGCCTACACCGGGGAGCTGTTTTTT
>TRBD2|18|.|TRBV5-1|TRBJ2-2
CASSPGVAGGSDTGELFF
TGCGCCAGCAGCCCCGGGGTAGCGGGAGGTTCGGACACCGGGGAGCTGTTTTTT
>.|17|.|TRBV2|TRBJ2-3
CASSEYGSQGLTDTQYF
TGTGCCAGCAGTGAATATGGAAGCCAGGGACTCACAGATACGCAGTATTTT
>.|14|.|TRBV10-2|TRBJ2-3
CASSESRVSDTQYF
TGCGCCAGCAGTGAGTCGAGGGTTTCGGATACGCAGTATTTT
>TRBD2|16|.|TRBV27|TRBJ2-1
CASSYTGTSGINEQFF
TGTGCCAGCAGCTATACCGGCACTAGCGGGATCAATGAGCAGTTCTTC
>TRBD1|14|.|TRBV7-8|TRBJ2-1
CASREGQGFNEQFF
TGTGCCAGCAGGGAGGGACAGGGGTTCAATGAGCAGTTCTTC
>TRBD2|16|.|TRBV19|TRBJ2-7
CASSIDSGLVQYEQYF
TGTGCCAGTAGTATAGACTCCGGACTAGTTCAATACGAGCAGTACTTC
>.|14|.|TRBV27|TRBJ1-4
CASSIVGSGGQLFF
TGTGCCAGCAGTATAGTGGGTTCGGGAGGTCAACTGTTTTTT
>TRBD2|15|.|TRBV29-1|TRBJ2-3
CSVEVAGGLTDTQYF
TGCAGCGTTGAGGTAGCGGGAGGTCTCACAGATACGCAGTATTTT
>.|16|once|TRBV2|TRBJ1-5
CASSEKVGQNNQPQHF
TGTGCCAGCAGTGAAAAGGTGGGTCAAAACAATCAGCCCCAGCATTTT
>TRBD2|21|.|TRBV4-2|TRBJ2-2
CASSPIAGLAGVAVDTGELFF
TGTGCCAGCAGCCCGATCGCGGGACTAGCGGGAGTTGCGGTAGACACCGGGGAGCTGTTTTTT
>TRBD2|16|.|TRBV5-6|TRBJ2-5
CASSPPDGRAGETQYF
TGTGCCAGCAGCCCCCCGGACGGGAGGGCCGGAGAGACCCAGTACTTC
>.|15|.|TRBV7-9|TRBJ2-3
CASSFQKGRTDTQYF
TGTGCCAGCAGCTTTCAAAAGGGAAGGACAGATACGCAGTATTTT
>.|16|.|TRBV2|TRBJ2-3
CASSEAVGRAADTQYF
TGTGCCAGCAGTGAAGCGGTCGGCCGGGCGGCAGATACGCAGTATTTT
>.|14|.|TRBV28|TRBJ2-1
CASSPPRGRNEQFF
TGTGCCAGCAGTCCCCCCAGGGGACGCAATGAGCAGTTCTTC
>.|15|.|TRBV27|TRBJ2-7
CASSLAVSEVYEQYF
TGTGCCAGCAGCTTAGCGGTTTCAGAAGTCTACGAGCAGTACTTC
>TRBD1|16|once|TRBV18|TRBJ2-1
CASSRDGQGAYNEQFF
TGTGCCAGCTCGCGAGACGGACAGGGGGCCTACAATGAGCAGTTCTTC
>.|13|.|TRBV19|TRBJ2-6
CASTVSGANVLTF
TGTGCCAGTACGGTATCTGGGGCCAACGTCCTGACTTTC
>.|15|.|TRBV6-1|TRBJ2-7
CASSAGFRADYEQYF
TGTGCCAGCAGTGCAGGGTTCAGGGCGGACTACGAGCAGTACTTC
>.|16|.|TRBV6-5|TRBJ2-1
CASSYLGALSYNEQFF
TGTGCCAGCAGTTACTTGGGGGCCCTCTCCTACAATGAGCAGTTCTTC
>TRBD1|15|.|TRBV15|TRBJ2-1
CATSIDRGRWNEQFF
TGTGCCACCAGCATCGACAGGGGGCGGTGGAATGAGCAGTTCTTC
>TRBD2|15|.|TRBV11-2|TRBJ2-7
CASSLEFSGSYEQYF
TGTGCCAGCAGCTTAGAATTCAGCGGGAGCTACGAGCAGTACTTC
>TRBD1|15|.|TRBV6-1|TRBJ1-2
CASSPLRGTGDGYTF
TGTGCCAGCAGTCCGCTTAGAGGGACAGGGGATGGCTACACCTTC
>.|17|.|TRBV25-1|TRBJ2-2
CASSGAERGTNTGELFF
TGTGCCAGCAGCGGCGCGGAACGGGGGACGAACACCGGGGAGCTGTTTTTT
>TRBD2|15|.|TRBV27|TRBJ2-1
CASSFTGGSYNEQFF
TGTGCCAGCAGTTTTACGGGGGGCTCCTACAATGAGCAGTTCTTC
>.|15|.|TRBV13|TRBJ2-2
CASSFEGIGTGELFF
TGTGCCAGCAGCTTCGAGGGAATTGGCACCGGGGAGCTGTTTTTT
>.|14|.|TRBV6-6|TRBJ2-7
CASSYQDSSYEQYF
TGTGCCAGCAGTTACCAGGACTCATCCTACGAGCAGTACTTC
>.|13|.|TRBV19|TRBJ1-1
CASSKTGGGEAFF
TGTGCCAGTAGCAAGACAGGAGGCGGGGAAGCTTTCTTT
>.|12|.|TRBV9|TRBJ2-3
CASSVSADTQYF
TGTGCCAGCAGCGTTTCCGCAGATACGCAGTATTTT
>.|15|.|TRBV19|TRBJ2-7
CASSIDTGHGYEQYF
TGTGCCAGTAGTATAGATACAGGACACGGCTACGAGCAGTACTTC
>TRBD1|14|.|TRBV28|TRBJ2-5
CASSLTGEVETQYF
TGTGCCAGCAGTTTGACAGGGGAGGTAGAGACCCAGTACTTC
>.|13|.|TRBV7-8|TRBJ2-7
CASSPGGLDEQYF
TGTGCCAGCAGCCCCGGCGGATTGGACGAGCAGTACTTC
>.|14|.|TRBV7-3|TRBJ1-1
CASSPPDRNTEAFF
TGTGCCAGCAGCCCGCCGGACAGGAACACTGAAGCTTTCTTT
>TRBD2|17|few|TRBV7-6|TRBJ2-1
CASSFEQPGLANNEQFF
TGTGCCAGCAGCTTCGAACAACCGGGACTAGCAAACAATGAGCAGTTCTTC
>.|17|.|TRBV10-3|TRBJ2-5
CAISESAEGGLRETQYF
TGTGCCATCAGTGAGTCGGCGGAGGGGGGACTACGAGAGACCCAGTACTTC
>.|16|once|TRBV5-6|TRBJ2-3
CASTPAMAGDTDTQYF
TGTGCCAGCACCCCGGCGATGGCGGGTGACACAGATACGCAGTATTTT
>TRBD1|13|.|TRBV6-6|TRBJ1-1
CASSGTGRTEAFF
TGTGCCAGCAGTGGGACAGGGCGGACTGAAGCTTTCTTT
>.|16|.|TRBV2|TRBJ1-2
CASSFLPLGLEDGYTF
TGTGCCAGCAGTTTCCTTCCACTGGGGTTGGAGGATGGCTACACCTTC
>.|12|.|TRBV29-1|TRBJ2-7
CSVRGPFYEQYF
TGCAGCGTGAGGGGACCGTTCTACGAGCAGTACTTC
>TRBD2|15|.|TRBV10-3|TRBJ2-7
CATHGGTSGNYEQYF
TGTGCCACCCACGGCGGGACTAGCGGGAACTACGAGCAGTACTTC
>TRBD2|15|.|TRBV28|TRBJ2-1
CASSLFAGGYNEQFF
TGTGCCAGCAGTTTATTTGCGGGGGGGTACAATGAGCAGTTCTTC
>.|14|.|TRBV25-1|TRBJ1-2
CASSELQGSYGYTF
TGTGCCAGCAGTGAATTACAGGGCAGCTATGGCTACACCTTC
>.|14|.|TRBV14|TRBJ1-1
CASSQDRDYAEAFF
TGTGCCAGCAGCCAAGACAGGGATTACGCTGAAGCTTTCTTT
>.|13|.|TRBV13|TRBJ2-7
CASSLGSSYEQYF
TGTGCCAGCAGCTTAGGGAGCTCCTACGAGCAGTACTTC
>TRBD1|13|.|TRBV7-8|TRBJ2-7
CASSSDRSYEQYF
TGTGCCAGCAGCTCGGACAGGTCCTACGAGCAGTACTTC
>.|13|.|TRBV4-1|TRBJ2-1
CATSGISYNEQFF
TGCGCCACCAGCGGAATTTCCTACAATGAGCAGTTCTTC
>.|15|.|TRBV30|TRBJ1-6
CASADRYPYNSPLHF
TGTGCCTCAGCGGACAGATACCCCTATAATTCACCCCTCCACTTT